What follows are 24 T cell receptor beta chains derived from one specimen sequenced in a study of T-cell memory formation after mild COVID-19 (dated by TCRdb to the early 2020s). Libraries were prepared through 5' RACE. Sequencer: Illumina NovaSeq 6000. TCRdb trimmed public reads at Q25 via fastp, called clones via MiXCR and kept in-frame beta chains. Rows with one shared CDR3 protein collapse into an entry with the most common genes and DNA. The sample table contains about 360,000 distinct CDR3 sequences; only one count was recorded for approximately 15% of them. Of the sample, roughly 22% falls within the top ten clones. Input material: PBMCs or a T cell subset sorted from them (not recorded which). These receptors all stem from a man younger than 35 who had mild COVID-19 (a few samples of this study predate the infection). The sample titles of this study are shuffled in the database, so cell type and time point are left out; the donor was told from shared clones.

This clonotype was counted many times. This chain connects TRBV20-1 to TRBJ2-1; no definite D call. The V gene's germline CDR1 is DFQATT and CDR2 SNEGSKA (reference sequence). This CDR3 contains 12 residues. The V gene lost 5 bases and the J gene lost 5 bases, with 10 bases spanning the gap. The CDR3 here is CSAWLRNNEQFF. Here the CDR3 DNA reads TGCAGTGCTTGGCTGAGGAACAATGAGCAGTTCTTC.

This clonotype has only a few counts. This sequence joins TRBV9 and TRBJ1-1; D is unresolved. V was pared by 0 bases and J by 1 base, with 10 bases between. Germline V gives CDR1 SGDLS, CDR2 YYNGEE. CDR3 length: 15 amino acids. Written as DNA, the CDR3 is TGTGCCAGCAGCGTAGATGTCCGACAGAACACTGAAGCTTTCTTT. It encodes CASSVDVRQNTEAFF. Looking up the rest from reference TRBV9 and TRBJ1-1 gives the full variable domain: DSGVTQTPKHLITATGQRVTLRCSPRSGDLSVYWYQQSLDQGLQFLIQYYNGEERAKGNILERFSAQQFPDLHSELNLSSLELGDSALYFCASSVDVRQNTEAFFGQGTRLTVV.

This clonotype was counted only a few times. V usage is TRBV7-2 and J usage is TRBJ1-2; weak D call: TRBD1 (5 bases). Germline CDR1 reads SGHTA; CDR2 reads FQGNSA. The CDR3 length is 14 residues. The V end was cut by 5 bases, the J end by 2 bases, with 12 bases between. The CDR3 region has the DNA TGTGCCAGCAGCCTCCCGACAGAGAACTATGGCTACACCTTC. Protein sequence: CASSLPTENYGYTF.

Only a few counts were recorded for this clonotype. This chain links TRBV6-1 with TRBJ1-2; D is uncertain. V lost 6 bases, J lost 6 bases, and 14 bases lay in between. This CDR3 is built from 13 residues. Germline lookup yields CDR1 MNHNS and CDR2 SASEGT. CDR3 residues: CASRVQVEDGYTF. Written as DNA, the CDR3 is TGTGCCAGCAGAGTTCAGGTCGAGGATGGCTACACCTTC.

This chain uses TRBV6-2 or TRBV6-3 with TRBJ2-7; the D call may be TRBD1 or TRBD2 (5 bases each). CDR1 and CDR2 from the germline V gene are MNHEY and SVGEGT. The CDR3 totals 16 residues. V lost 5 bases and J 0 bases, leaving 17 bases between the germline ends. DNA of the CDR3: TGTGCCAGCAGTGACCTTCCGGGACGGGGCTCCTACGAGCAGTACTTC. Amino acid sequence: CASSDLPGRGSYEQYF.

This sequence joins TRBV3-1 and TRBJ1-4; TRBD1 aligns across 7 bases. The CDR3 is made up of 15 amino acids. The germline V gene has CDR1 LGHDT and CDR2 YNNKEL (reference sequence). V gave up 1 base and J gave up 10 bases; unmatched junction bases: 9. The CDR3 DNA is TGTGCCAGCAGCCAAGCGGGAAGGGGACAGCCAAAACTGTTTTTT. Its translation is CASSQAGRGQPKLFF.

This clonotype was counted only a few times. V and J are TRBV6-5 and TRBJ2-7; 8 bases are a match to TRBD2. The germline CDR1 and CDR2 sequences are MNHEY and SVGAGI. J gave up 3 bases and V 6 bases, and 7 bases lay outside the gene matches. The CDR3 covers 14 residues. The CDR3 DNA reads TGTGCCAGCAGCCCTACTAGCGGCGTCTACGAGCAGTACGTC. It is translated as CASSPTSGVYEQYV.

CDR3 protein: CASSLELQGANEQFF. Written as DNA, the CDR3 is TGTGCCAGCAGCTTAGAGTTACAGGGGGCGAATGAGCAGTTCTTC. This sequence joins TRBV7-2 and TRBJ2-1; 9 nucleotides match TRBD1. Looked up from germline, CDR1 is SGHTA and CDR2 is FQGNSA. This CDR3 has 15 residues. The ends lost 1 base at V and 7 bases at J; junction bases unmatched: 5.

This clonotype has a count of ten or more. The rearrangement links TRBV20-1 to TRBJ1-2, with D tentatively TRBD1 (5 bases). The CDR3 has 13 amino acids. Deletions cut 5 bases from V and 3 bases from J, with 13 bases between. Germline CDR1 DFQATT, CDR2 SNEGSKA (reference sequence). Here the CDR3 reads CSADEGRDYGYTF. The DNA for the CDR3 is TGCAGTGCTGATGAGGGGCGCGACTATGGCTACACCTTC.

The table lists this clonotype with a few counts. V is TRBV11-3 and J is TRBJ2-1, with a weak D call TRBD1 (5 bases). CDR1 SGHNT and CDR2 YENEEA come from the germline V gene. V was shortened by 5 bases and J by 8 bases, with 7 bases between the two germline ends. The CDR3 is made up of 11 amino acids. CDR3 sequence reads: CASSRGYEQFF. CDR3 bases: TGTGCCAGCAGCAGGGGTTATGAGCAGTTCTTC.

Only a few counts were recorded for this clonotype. V and J are TRBV4-1 and TRBJ1-6; 8 nucleotides line up with TRBD1. The germline gives CDR1 MGHRA, CDR2 YSYEKL. CDR3 size: 15 residues. The V segment lost 1 base and the J segment 8 bases; nucleotides outside the gene matches: 4. CDR3 sequence: CASSQAGTGDSPLHF. CDR3 in DNA: TGCGCCAGCAGCCAAGCCGGGACAGGTGATTCACCCCTCCACTTT.

This clonotype was counted between two and nine times. The chain has TRBV7-2 and TRBJ1-5, with D uncertain. Germline V gene sequence: CDR1 SGHTA, CDR2 FQGNSA. V lost 5 bases and J lost 9, with 20 bases in between. The length of the CDR3 is 15 residues. The CDR3 sequence: CASSPDPSNSRPQHF. The CDR3 region has the DNA TGTGCCAGCAGCCCCGACCCCTCCAATAGCCGGCCCCAGCATTTT. Combining the CDR3 with reference TRBV7-2 and TRBJ1-5 gives the whole variable domain GAGVSQSPSNKVTEKGKDVELRCDPISGHTALYWYRQSLGQGLEFLIYFQGNSAPDKSGLPSDRFSAERTGGSVSTLTIQRTQQEDSAVYLCASSPDPSNSRPQHFGDGTRLSIL.

This clonotype was counted many times. V and J are TRBV7-3 and TRBJ2-7; D unclear. CDR3 length: 15 amino acids. CDR1 is SGHTA, CDR2 FQGTGA, per germline. The ends were cut back, 1 base at V and 3 bases at J, with 13 bases in the middle. CDR3 in amino acids: CASSLNPARIYEQYF. In DNA form, the CDR3 reads TGTGCCAGCAGCTTAAATCCGGCGCGAATCTACGAGCAGTACTTC.

This clonotype was counted only a few times. The gene calls are TRBV7-2 and TRBJ2-1; 8 bases fit TRBD2. This CDR3 has 14 amino acids. Per the germline V gene, CDR1 is SGHTA and CDR2 is FQGNSA. V shed 1 base and J 9 bases; nucleotides not matched to a gene: 5. CDR3 region: CASSLGGGPSEQFF. As DNA, the CDR3 is TGTGCCAGCAGCTTAGGCGGGGGGCCCTCTGAGCAGTTCTTC.

This chain uses TRBV29-1 with TRBJ2-1; 8 bases line up with TRBD2. Germline lookup yields CDR1 SQVTM and CDR2 ANQGSEA. The CDR3 has 15 amino acids. The ends lost 3 bases at V and 6 bases at J; junction bases unmatched: 10. The CDR3 DNA is TGCAGCGTTGATGGGGGGGGACTAGGGCTCAATGAGCAGTTCTTC. Residues: CSVDGGGLGLNEQFF.

This clonotype came up many times. The gene calls are TRBV7-9 and TRBJ2-3; 9 bases fit TRBD1. The CDR3 is 14 residues long. The germline V gene has CDR1 SEHNR and CDR2 FQNEAQ (reference sequence). The V and J ends lost 5 bases and 5 bases, in that order; junction bases with no gene match: 5. CDR3 in DNA: TGTGCCAGCAGCCCCACAGGGGGCGGAGATACGCAGTATTTT. Amino acids: CASSPTGGGDTQYF.

This clonotype was counted a few times. This chain links TRBV7-3 with TRBJ1-1; D is perhaps TRBD1 (6 bases). Germline V gene lookup returns CDR1 SGHTA and CDR2 FQGTGA. The CDR3 runs to 18 residues. The V end lost 4 bases, the J end lost 0 bases, and 21 bases lay between the germline ends. CDR3 sequence: CASSSAGGQGSVNTEAFF. The CDR3 bases are TGTGCCAGCAGCTCAGCCGGGGGGCAAGGGAGCGTGAACACTGAAGCTTTCTTT.

This clonotype was counted a few times. The chain joins TRBV7-2 to TRBJ2-2, with D unclear. Germline CDR1 and CDR2: SGHTA and FQGNSA. V lost 6 bases and J lost 2, with 7 bases in between. This CDR3 region has 13 residues. The CDR3 DNA reads as TGTGCCAGCAGTAGGGTCAACACCGGGGAGCTGTTTTTT. This sequence encodes CASSRVNTGELFF.

This clonotype has more than one count but fewer than ten. The chain employs TRBV11-2 and TRBJ2-2; 7 bases are shared with TRBD1. The ends lost 5 bases at V and 3 bases at J; junction bases unmatched: 6. CDR3 length: 15 amino acids. The germline V gene has CDR1 SGHAT and CDR2 FQNNGV. The CDR3 is CASSPRGWDTGELFF. DNA of the CDR3: TGTGCCAGCAGCCCCAGGGGGTGGGACACCGGGGAGCTGTTTTTT.

The rearrangement links TRBV7-6 to TRBJ2-5; D is possibly TRBD1 or TRBD2 (6 bases each). The CDR3 spans 13 residues. V was trimmed by 3 bases and J by 4 bases, leaving 9 bases between them. Germline V gene data show CDR1 as SGHVS and CDR2 as FNYEAQ. The CDR3 here is CASSFGGPETQYF. The CDR3 DNA follows: TGTGCCAGCAGCTTCGGGGGCCCAGAGACCCAGTACTTC.

This rearrangement joins TRBV7-3 to TRBJ2-3; D possibly matches TRBD1 or TRBD2 (5 bases each). V was trimmed by 0 bases and J by 6 bases, leaving 7 bases between them. The germline CDR1 and CDR2 sequences are SGHTA and FQGTGA. This CDR3 region has 13 residues. As DNA, the CDR3 is TGTGCCAGCAGCTTAACTTGGGACGATACGCAGTATTTT. This gives the protein CASSLTWDDTQYF. The full variable domain, completed using reference TRBV7-3 and TRBJ2-3, is GAGVSQTPSNKVTEKGKYVELRCDPISGHTALYWYRQSLGQGPEFLIYFQGTGAADDSGLPNDRFFAVRPEGSVSTLKIQRTERGDSAVYLCASSLTWDDTQYFGPGTRLTVL.

This chain connects TRBV7-2 to TRBJ1-5; TRBD1 is a possible D gene (6 bases). Trimming cost V 2 bases and J 7 bases, with 9 bases left between them. CDR3 length equals 13 residues. Germline V lookup: CDR1 SGHTA, CDR2 FQGNSA. Written as DNA, the CDR3 is TGTGCCAGCAGCTTAAACACAGGGCAGCCCCAGCATTTT. Its translation is CASSLNTGQPQHF.

This clonotype was observed many times. The chain has TRBV7-3 and TRBJ2-1; no firm D call. Germline V CDR1 and CDR2: SGHTA, FQGTGA. Trimming shortened V by 2 bases and J by 0 bases, and 8 bases separated the two germline ends. The CDR3 is 15 amino acids. In DNA, the CDR3 is TGTGCCAGCAGCTTAGATATGAGCTCCTACAATGAGCAGTTCTTC. It encodes CASSLDMSSYNEQFF. The whole variable domain, filled in from reference TRBV7-3 and TRBJ2-1, reads GAGVSQTPSNKVTEKGKYVELRCDPISGHTALYWYRQSLGQGPEFLIYFQGTGAADDSGLPNDRFFAVRPEGSVSTLKIQRTERGDSAVYLCASSLDMSSYNEQFFGPGTRLTVL.

This clonotype has just a few counts. V and J are TRBV6-5 and TRBJ2-1; 8 bases are shared with TRBD1. Germline V CDR1 and CDR2: MNHEY, SVGAGI. The CDR3 sequence is 14 residues long. V was pared by 5 bases and J by 7 bases, with 7 bases of the junction left unmatched. DNA of the CDR3: TGTGCCAGCAGTCCCGGACAGGGAGCAAATGAGCAGTTCTTC. Translation: CASSPGQGANEQFF.